This entry lists 27 T cell receptor beta chains sequenced from one sample in a study of blood T cell repertoires in COVID-19. The data were produced by immunoSEQ multiplex PCR, yet TCRdb's version contains in-frame clones alone and is incomplete. The profile shows 18,000 or so clones, roughly 88% of them singletons. The source material was peripheral blood. These receptors were obtained from a man aged 35 to 55 with active COVID-19.

This chain uses TRBV5-1 with TRBJ2-7; 7 bases align to TRBD1. J was trimmed by 6 bases and V by 4 bases; bases with no gene match: 13. Germline assignment: CDR1 SGHRS and CDR2 YFSETQ. The CDR3 consists of 15 residues. The chain's CDR3 is CASSPEETGSREQYF. The CDR3 DNA is TGCGCCAGCAGCCCTGAAGAGACAGGGTCCCGCGAGCAGTACTTC.

The sample holds a few counts of this clone. The V gene is TRBV10-1, the J gene TRBJ2-7; 8 bases match TRBD1. CDR1 and CDR2 from the germline V gene are WNHNN and SYGVQD (reference sequence). The CDR3 loop spans 15 amino acids. Trimming at V came to 8 bases and at J to 0 bases, leaving 9 bases not matched to a gene. The CDR3 DNA follows: TGCGCCAGCCAAAAACAGGGGGAATTCTCCTACGAGCAGTACTTC. Translated, it gives CASQKQGEFSYEQYF.

CDR3 in DNA: TGTGCCTGCCATAGAGGCAGACTCAATGAAAAACTGTTTTTT. It encodes CACHRGRLNEKLFF. The rearrangement uses TRBV30 and TRBJ1-4, with D hard to call. In germline, CDR1 is GTSNPN, CDR2 SVGIG (reference sequence). V lost 6 bases and J 5 bases, leaving 16 bases between the germline ends. This CDR3 is built from 14 residues.

This chain uses TRBV18 with TRBJ2-5; 11 bases are shared with TRBD1. CDR1 and CDR2 (germline): KGHSH, LQKENI. V shed 2 bases and J 2 bases; nucleotides not matched to a gene: 1. CDR3 length equals 15 residues. This CDR3 is CASSPGTGGQETQYF. Written as DNA, the CDR3 is TGTGCCAGCTCACCAGGGACAGGGGGACAAGAGACCCAGTACTTC.

The rearrangement links TRBV12-5 to TRBJ1-2; 9 bases align to TRBD1. Losses at the gene ends were 6 bases for V and 2 bases for J; bases not matched to a gene: 4. CDR3 length: 14 residues. The germline V gene has CDR1 LGHNT and CDR2 FRNRAP. Here the CDR3 DNA reads TGTGCTAGTGGAAAGGGACAGGGAAACTATGGCTACACCTTC. Translating gives CASGKGQGNYGYTF.

The chain combines TRBV7-8 with TRBJ2-2, with D possibly matching TRBD2 (5 bases). The germline V gene encodes CDR1 SGHVS and CDR2 FQNEAQ. The CDR3 loop spans 15 amino acids. V was cut by 0 bases and J by 4 bases, with 9 bases left in between. DNA of the CDR3: TGTGCCAGCAGCTTAGCGATCGGGGTCACCGGGGAGCTGTTTTTT. Translating it yields CASSLAIGVTGELFF.

The chain recombines TRBV6-2 or TRBV6-3 with TRBJ2-5; 9 bases line up with TRBD2. CDR3 size: 16 residues. Germline CDR1 MNHEY, CDR2 SVGEGT. J was trimmed by 5 bases and V by 2 bases; bases with no gene match: 9. CDR3 loop: CASSYPGGSGSETQYF. The CDR3, as DNA: TGTGCCAGCAGTTACCCCGGGGGTAGCGGGAGTGAGACCCAGTACTTC.

The V gene is TRBV25-1, the J gene TRBJ2-7, with D possibly being TRBD1 (5 bases). V was trimmed by 6 bases and J by 0 bases, leaving 15 bases between them. The CDR3 spans 15 residues. Germline-derived CDR1 and CDR2 are MGHDK and SYGVNS. CDR3 sequence (DNA): TGTGCCAGCAGCCCAACAGGACGCATCTCCTACGAGCAGTACTTC. Amino acids: CASSPTGRISYEQYF.

The gene calls are TRBV4-1 and TRBJ1-1; TRBD1 agrees at 7 bases. Looked up from germline, CDR1 is MGHRA and CDR2 is YSYEKL. The length of the CDR3 is 15 residues. V lost 6 bases and J lost 5; bases outside the gene matches: 12. CDR3 DNA: TGCGCCAGCAGGAGGGGCACAGGGGTTCTAACTGAAGCTTTCTTT. It yields the protein CASRRGTGVLTEAFF.

J is TRBJ2-3 and V is TRBV5-1; 11 nucleotides align to TRBD1. Germline trimming cut 0 bases from V and 7 bases from J; bases unmatched to any gene: 10. The germline CDR1 and CDR2 sequences are SGHRS and YFSETQ. CDR3 length: 17 amino acids. CDR3 protein: CASSLAISRDRGYTQYF. The CDR3 DNA follows: TGCGCCAGCAGCTTGGCCATATCCCGGGACAGGGGGTATACGCAGTATTTT.

This chain joins TRBV24-1 and TRBJ2-3, with 11 positions matching TRBD2. After removal of 3 bases from V and 2 bases from J, the junction contained 12 bases not matched to a gene. The germline CDR1 and CDR2 sequences are KGHDR and SFDVKD. This CDR3 is 19 amino acids long. In nucleotides, the CDR3 is TGTGCCACCAGTGATCAACAGACTAGCGGGATAGGAGACACAGATACGCAGTATTTT. Protein product: CATSDQQTSGIGDTDTQYF.

This clone was seen more than once but under ten times. V gene TRBV10-1 combines with J gene TRBJ2-2; 10 bases map to TRBD2. This CDR3 is 19 amino acids long. V lost 1 base, J lost 3 bases, and 11 bases stayed unmatched. The germline V gene encodes CDR1 WNHNN and CDR2 SYGVQD (reference sequence). Here the CDR3 reads CASSEFPSGSPRHTGELFF. The CDR3 DNA is TGCGCCAGCAGTGAGTTTCCTAGCGGGAGTCCCAGGCACACCGGGGAGCTGTTTTTT.

The chain has TRBV4-3 and TRBJ2-7, with TRBD1 matching over 9 bases. CDR1 LGHNA and CDR2 YSLEER come from the germline V gene. The V gene end was trimmed by 4 bases and the J gene end by 6 bases; junction bases not matched to a gene: 13. CDR3 length: 16 residues. The CDR3 here is CASSRTLGTGLSEQYF. DNA of the CDR3: TGCGCCAGCAGCCGGACCTTGGGGACAGGGCTCTCCGAGCAGTACTTC.

The rearrangement links TRBV27 to TRBJ1-4, with TRBD1 matching 8 bases. J lost 2 bases, V lost 0 bases, and 2 bases had no gene match. This CDR3 is 16 amino acids long. Germline loops: CDR1 MNHEY, CDR2 SMNVEV (reference sequence). In DNA form, the CDR3 reads TGTGCCAGCAGTTTATCGAGGGACAGGACTAATGAAAAACTGTTTTTT. Protein sequence: CASSLSRDRTNEKLFF.

The V gene is TRBV19, the J gene TRBJ2-3; 11 bases map to TRBD2. V shed 5 bases, J shed 4 bases, and the junction held 5 bases outside the gene matches. Germline-derived CDR1 and CDR2 are LNHDA and SQIVND (reference sequence). The CDR3 consists of 15 residues. This CDR3 reads CASSLTSGIADTQYF. The DNA for the CDR3 is TGTGCCAGTAGTCTGACTAGCGGGATCGCAGATACGCAGTATTTT.

This sequence joins TRBV4-2 and TRBJ2-7; TRBD2 agrees at 11 bases. Germline V gives CDR1 LGHNA, CDR2 YNFKEQ. The CDR3 extends over 15 amino acids. V shed 0 bases and J 3 bases; nucleotides not matched to a gene: 1. CDR3 bases: TGTGCCAGCAGCCAAGAGACTAGCGGGAACTACGAGCAGTACTTC. Translating it yields CASSQETSGNYEQYF.

V and J are TRBV11-2 and TRBJ2-1; 9 nucleotides agree with TRBD2. This CDR3 contains 15 residues. The V gene's germline CDR1 is SGHAT and CDR2 FQNNGV. The V segment lost 3 bases and the J segment 2 bases; nucleotides outside the gene matches: 2. This CDR3 is CASSFSGGTYNEQFF. The CDR3 DNA sequence: TGTGCCAGCAGCTTTAGCGGGGGCACCTACAATGAGCAGTTCTTC.

For the CDR3, the DNA is TGTGCCAGCAGTTACTCCTCCAGGGAGGCTAACTATGGCTACACCTTC. Residues: CASSYSSREANYGYTF. The gene calls are TRBV6-5 and TRBJ1-2; D perhaps matches TRBD1 (5 bases). From germline, CDR1 is MNHEY and CDR2 SVGAGI. The V end was cut by 0 bases, the J end by 0 bases, with 11 bases between. CDR3 size: 16 residues.

This clone was recorded once. The V call is TRBV27, the J call TRBJ1-1; D gene uncertain. The CDR3 has 11 residues. Germline loops: CDR1 MNHEY, CDR2 SMNVEV (reference sequence). V was clipped by 7 bases and J by 9 bases, with 12 bases between them. The CDR3 DNA follows: TGTGCCAGCATCACCGGGAGCAAAGCTTTCTTT. It specifies CASITGSKAFF.

This chain joins TRBV5-8 and TRBJ1-2; the match to TRBD1 covers 7 bases. Trimming removed 4 bases from V and 4 bases from J; junction bases left unmatched: 7. CDR1 and CDR2 from the germline V gene are SGHTS and YDEGEE. The CDR3 has 14 amino acids. The CDR3 region has the DNA TGTGCCAGCAGCCCCCTGGGACAGCGCTATGGCTACACCTTC. Translating gives CASSPLGQRYGYTF.

The chain recombines TRBV10-3 with TRBJ1-5, with TRBD1 as a possible D gene (6 bases). Germline CDR1 and CDR2: ENHRY and SYGVKD. The CDR3 is made up of 13 amino acids. V gave up 10 bases and J gave up 4 bases, with 14 bases separating them. CDR3 residues: CASHRDLNQPQHF. The CDR3 coding sequence is TGTGCCAGCCACAGGGACCTTAATCAGCCCCAGCATTTT.

This clone was observed once. The chain uses TRBV10-3 and TRBJ2-7; D possibly corresponds to TRBD1 (6 bases). V shed 3 bases and J shed 2 bases, with 14 bases lying between them. CDR1 is ENHRY, CDR2 SYGVKD, per germline. The length of the CDR3 is 15 residues. In DNA, the CDR3 is TGTGCCATCAGTGAAGATCAGGGGACCACCTACGAGCAGTACTTC. Its protein is CAISEDQGTTYEQYF.

J is TRBJ2-7 and V is TRBV7-9; 10 nucleotides match TRBD2. J gave up 7 bases and V 4 bases, and 4 bases lay outside the gene matches. The CDR3 extends over 13 amino acids. CDR1 and CDR2 (germline): SEHNR, FQNEAQ (reference sequence). DNA for the CDR3: TGTGCCAGCAGCTGGGGACTAGCGAGGGAGCAGTACTTC. The encoded protein is CASSWGLAREQYF.

This sequence joins TRBV7-3 and TRBJ1-1; weak D call: TRBD1 (5 bases). CDR3 length: 15 amino acids. Germline loops: CDR1 SGHTA, CDR2 FQGTGA. The V gene lost 7 bases and the J gene lost 5 bases, with 20 bases spanning the gap. CDR3 residues: CASTPNPRKGTEAFF. CDR3 bases: TGTGCCAGCACCCCAAACCCCCGGAAGGGGACTGAAGCTTTCTTT.

The chain carries TRBV11-2 and TRBJ2-1; TRBD2 matches 7 bases. Germline-derived CDR1 and CDR2 are SGHAT and FQNNGV. J was trimmed by 1 base and V by 4 bases; bases with no gene match: 7. The CDR3 consists of 16 residues. As DNA, the CDR3 is TGTGCCAGCAGCTGGGGCGGGAGTCTATCCTACAATGAGCAGTTCTTC. Amino acid sequence: CASSWGGSLSYNEQFF. Drawing the rest from reference TRBV11-2 and TRBJ2-1, the complete variable domain is EAGVAQSPRYKIIEKRQSVAFWCNPISGHATLYWYQQILGQGPKLLIQFQNNGVVDDSQLPKDRFSAERLKGVDSTLKIQPAKLEDSAVYLCASSWGGSLSYNEQFFGPGTRLTVL.

CDR3: CASSKQGAGEKLFF. The CDR3 nucleotides are TGTGCCAGCAGCAAACAGGGGGCCGGTGAAAAACTGTTTTTT. The chain links TRBV6-5 to TRBJ1-4; 9 nucleotides align to TRBD1. V was clipped by 6 bases and J by 7 bases; unmatched bases: 6. The germline gives CDR1 MNHEY, CDR2 SVGAGI. The CDR3 sequence is 14 residues long.

The J gene is TRBJ2-1, the V gene TRBV5-1; 13 nucleotides line up with TRBD2. Germline V CDR1 and CDR2: SGHRS, YFSETQ. The CDR3 runs to 18 residues. With 2 bases clipped from V and 8 bases from J, the junction kept 13 bases outside the gene matches. CDR3 loop: CASSLRTSGRTGRYEQFF. In DNA, the CDR3 is TGCGCCAGCAGCTTAAGGACTAGCGGGAGAACAGGGAGGTATGAGCAGTTCTTC.